The clone carrying this T cell receptor beta chain was counted ten times or more. Antigen unknown. The data were taken from a study of T cell repertoires in cytomegalovirus infection. TCRdb passed the reads through MiXCR, listing each CDR3 protein once. The table includes 40,000 to 50,000 distinct CDR3 sequences, 20% to 25% detected once. Germline V gene lookup returns CDR1 MGHRA and CDR2 YSYEKL. The CDR3 runs to 13 residues. V was shortened by 2 bases and J by 7 bases, with 8 bases between the two germline ends. The specimen was PBMCs, sequenced either directly or after in vitro stimulation (not recorded which). The gene calls are TRBV4-1 and TRBJ1-4; no definite D call. The TCR sequence derives from a human donor in good health (CMV status not recorded). Some clones in this sample may be carry-over from other donors' samples. For the CDR3, the DNA is TGCGCCAGCAGCCAAATCCGGGGTGAAAAACTGTTTTTT. Encoded protein: CASSQIRGEKLFF.